This is a list of T cell receptor beta chains from one sample in a study of monozygotic twins with cystic fibrosis. Produced via immunoSEQ multiplex PCR; TCRdb's table is partial and in-frame only. This sample carries 20,000 to 25,000 clones, less than 98% of them seen once, and the ten largest clones take roughly 0.15%. Sequenced input: blood. Receptors were obtained from a girl between 5 and 17 years old with cystic fibrosis. The CDR3 runs from the conserved cysteine through the conserved F or W. D genes are given only for firm matches. Some rows mark clone size as missing; the rest say once, few, many or name a class of expanded clone.

TGTGCCAGCAGTTCCAACCAACGGGGGGCTGGTGGCTACACCTTC	CASSSNQRGAGGYTF	.	TRBJ1-2	.	TRBV6-5
TGTGCCAGTAGTATCGTAGAGATTGGGTATCATGAGCAGTTCTTC	CASSIVEIGYHEQFF	.	TRBJ2-1	.	TRBV19
TGTGCCAGCAGCGGGAACAGGGGTGAAGCTTTCTTT	CASSGNRGEAFF	.	TRBJ1-1	TRBD1	TRBV9
TGTGCCAGCAGACCCGGACAGCTGAACACTGAAGCTTTCTTT	CASRPGQLNTEAFF	.	TRBJ1-1	.	TRBV6-5
TGCAGCGTTGTTAGTGATACGCAGTATTTT	CSVVSDTQYF	.	TRBJ2-3	.	TRBV29-1
TGTGCCAGCAGCCCTACTAGCGGGAGGTCCTACAATGAGCAGTTCTTC	CASSPTSGRSYNEQFF	.	TRBJ2-1	TRBD2	TRBV5-4
TGCGCCAGCAGCCCCAGGACAGGTGGCGGCTACACCTTC	CASSPRTGGGYTF	.	TRBJ1-2	TRBD1	TRBV4-3
TGTGCCAGCAGTGAACGGTCAGGGACATTTAACAATCAGCCCCAGCATTTT	CASSERSGTFNNQPQHF	.	TRBJ1-5	.	TRBV25-1
TGTGCCAGCAGCCAGACAGGGGGCGGCAATCAGCCCCAGCATTTT	CASSQTGGGNQPQHF	.	TRBJ1-5	TRBD1	TRBV9
TGTGCCAGCAGCCAAGACGGTCCCCCAGATACGCAGTATTTT	CASSQDGPPDTQYF	.	TRBJ2-3	.	TRBV14
TGCAGTGGTCTAGCCTCAGGGGAGCAGTACTTC	CSGLASGEQYF	.	TRBJ2-7	.	TRBV20-1
TGTGCCAGCAGTTACGGAGGGACCGGACTGGGAAACACCATATATTTT	CASSYGGTGLGNTIYF	.	TRBJ1-3	.	TRBV6-5
TGTGCCAGCTCACCACCGAAAACTAGCGGGACCAATGAGCAGTTCTTC	CASSPPKTSGTNEQFF	.	TRBJ2-1	TRBD2	TRBV18
TGTGCCAGCAGCGTAGGTGGGGGAGTAGGCCCCGAGCAGTACTTC	CASSVGGGVGPEQYF	.	TRBJ2-7	.	TRBV9
TGTGCCAGCCCGACCGACACGGAAATCTACGAGCAGTACTTC	CASPTDTEIYEQYF	once	TRBJ2-7	.	TRBV28
TGTGCCAGCAGTTTAAATCTGGGGGAAAACAATGAGCAGTTCTTC	CASSLNLGENNEQFF	.	TRBJ2-1	.	TRBV7-7
TGTGCCAGTAGCGAAACCGGACTAGCGGGAGGTTATCGGTTCTTC	CASSETGLAGGYRFF	.	TRBJ2-1	TRBD2	TRBV19
TGTGCCAGCAGCCGGAACCGGGACAGGGGGACCCAGAACTATGGCTACACCTTC	CASSRNRDRGTQNYGYTF	.	TRBJ1-2	TRBD1	TRBV7-9
TGCGCCAGCAGTGAGTCTTTGGAGCGGGTTGGGAATGAGCAGTTCTTC	CASSESLERVGNEQFF	.	TRBJ2-1	.	TRBV10-1
TGTGCCAGCTCCTTCGGGAACACTGAAGCTTTCTTT	CASSFGNTEAFF	.	TRBJ1-1	.	TRBV18
TGCGCCAGCAGCCAAGGCTTTAAGGCCCCAATTGAAGCTTTCTTT	CASSQGFKAPIEAFF	.	TRBJ1-1	.	TRBV4-3
TGCGCCAGCAGCCGCCGGCTTATGAACCAAGAGACCCAGTACTTC	CASSRRLMNQETQYF	once	TRBJ2-5	.	TRBV5-1
TGCGCCAGCACAGGGGAGAGCTCTGGAAACACCATATATTTT	CASTGESSGNTIYF	.	TRBJ1-3	.	TRBV5-1
TGTGCCTGGAGTCCTAACGACAGGGGGACCCAGTACTTC	CAWSPNDRGTQYF	.	TRBJ2-5	TRBD1	TRBV30
TGTGCCAGCAGCTTAACAGGGGCCGAGACCCAGTACTTC	CASSLTGAETQYF	.	TRBJ2-5	TRBD1	TRBV13
TGCAGTGCTAGGGGGGGGTCAGAAGCTTTCTTT	CSARGGSEAFF	once	TRBJ1-1	.	TRBV20-1
TGTGCCAGTAGTATCAGGGTTGGCAATCAGCCCCAGCATTTT	CASSIRVGNQPQHF	.	TRBJ1-5	.	TRBV19
TGTGCCAGCAGCTTGGGCGGTTACTCCTACAATGAGCAGTTCTTC	CASSLGGYSYNEQFF	once	TRBJ2-1	.	TRBV11-3
TGTGCCAGCAGCATACAGACAGGAAACACTGAAGCTTTCTTT	CASSIQTGNTEAFF	once	TRBJ1-1	.	TRBV7-2
TGTGCCAGCAGCGTGGGGGGACTAGCGGGCCAAGAGACCCAGTACTTC	CASSVGGLAGQETQYF	.	TRBJ2-5	TRBD2	TRBV9
TGCGCCAGCAGCTTCGGGGTCCAAGAGACCCAGTACTTC	CASSFGVQETQYF	.	TRBJ2-5	.	TRBV5-1